This is a list of T cell receptor beta chains from one sample in a study of a mutant IDH1 vaccine in newly diagnosed glioma. Antigen specificity for these receptors is unknown. This table comes from immunoSEQ multiplex PCR, and its TCRdb copy is limited to in-frame clones, with some not included. The sample lists 90,000 to 100,000 clones, roughly nine tenths seen once, with 0.77% in the top ten. The sample was PBMCs, taken from a glioma patient whose treatment included an IDH1 peptide vaccine. The receptors were sampled from a woman aged 50 to 60 with glioma. CDR3s include the opening cysteine and the closing phenylalanine or tryptophan. Each record gives: CDR3 length, J gene, V gene, clone size, D gene, CDR3 protein, CDR3 DNA. D genes are given only for firm matches. Part of the rows lack a size; the others show once, few, many or a class for expanded clones.

14 | TRBJ1-1 | TRBV6-6 | - | - | CASSPGTTNTEAFF | TGTGCCAGCAGCCCTGGCACGACCAACACTGAAGCTTTCTTT
15 | TRBJ2-5 | TRBV5-5 | once | - | CASSLTPGTQETQYF | TGTGCCAGCAGCTTGACCCCGGGCACCCAAGAGACCCAGTACTTC
13 | TRBJ1-4 | TRBV7-9 | - | - | CASSSGGNEKLFF | TGTGCCAGCAGCTCGGGGGGGAATGAAAAACTGTTTTTT
17 | TRBJ2-2 | TRBV27 | - | TRBD1 | CASSTDRDSFDTGELFF | TGTGCCAGCAGCACTGACCGGGACAGCTTTGACACCGGGGAGCTGTTTTTT
17 | TRBJ2-2 | TRBV7-3 | - | - | CASSLPPGGKNTGELFF | TGTGCCAGCAGCTTACCCCCCGGGGGAAAGAACACCGGGGAGCTGTTTTTT
14 | TRBJ2-5 | TRBV30 | - | - | CAWSVGTSQETQYF | TGTGCCTGGAGTGTGGGGACTTCCCAAGAGACCCAGTACTTC
14 | TRBJ2-7 | TRBV11-2 | - | - | CASSFVRGIYEQYF | TGTGCCAGCAGCTTCGTAAGGGGTATCTACGAGCAGTACTTC
13 | TRBJ1-1 | TRBV6-5 | - | - | CASSGRMNTEAFF | TGTGCCAGCAGTGGACGGATGAACACTGAAGCTTTCTTT
14 | TRBJ1-1 | TRBV28 | - | - | CASRIQGFLAEAFF | TGTGCCAGCAGGATCCAGGGTTTTTTAGCTGAAGCTTTCTTT
17 | TRBJ2-5 | TRBV5-6 | - | TRBD1 | CASSSRMRQGSTETQYF | TGTGCCAGCAGCTCTAGGATGAGACAGGGGAGTACGGAGACCCAGTACTTC
12 | TRBJ2-7 | TRBV19 | - | - | CASSTPFDEQYF | TGTGCCAGTAGTACCCCTTTCGACGAGCAGTACTTC
15 | TRBJ2-3 | TRBV10-3 | - | - | CAISESRQDTDTQYF | TGTGCCATCAGTGAGTCGCGGCAGGACACAGATACGCAGTATTTT
14 | TRBJ2-3 | TRBV7-9 | few | - | CASSFLRQTDTQYF | TGTGCCAGCAGCTTTCTTCGACAGACAGATACGCAGTATTTT
13 | TRBJ2-1 | TRBV6-4 | - | - | CASSDSDYNEQFF | TGTGCCAGCAGTGACTCGGACTACAATGAGCAGTTCTTC
16 | TRBJ2-1 | TRBV14 | - | TRBD2 | CASSHLGLAGAGEQFF | TGTGCCAGCAGCCACCTAGGACTAGCGGGAGCGGGGGAGCAGTTCTTC
13 | TRBJ1-5 | TRBV6-1 | - | - | CASRQVNNQPQHF | TGTGCCAGTCGACAGGTGAACAATCAGCCCCAGCATTTT
14 | TRBJ2-2 | TRBV19 | - | - | CASRPRGNTGELFF | TGTGCCAGTAGACCCAGGGGTAACACCGGGGAGCTGTTTTTT
14 | TRBJ2-3 | TRBV23-1 | - | - | CASSQLRGKDTQYF | TGCGCCAGCAGTCAATTACGGGGGAAAGATACGCAGTATTTT
14 | TRBJ2-7 | TRBV27 | - | TRBD2 | CASSTGLAGSEQYF | TGTGCCAGCAGTACGGGACTAGCGGGAAGCGAGCAGTACTTC
13 | TRBJ1-1 | TRBV2 | - | - | CASSEYLDTGAFF | TGTGCCAGCAGTGAATATCTGGACACTGGAGCTTTCTTT
16 | TRBJ2-2 | TRBV5-1 | - | TRBD1 | CASSLGGTGNTGELFF | TGCGCCAGCAGCTTGGGCGGGACAGGGAACACCGGGGAGCTGTTTTTT
15 | TRBJ2-7 | TRBV28 | - | TRBD1 | CASSLRRQGSYEQYF | TGTGCCAGCAGTTTGCGCCGACAGGGCTCCTACGAGCAGTACTTC
13 | TRBJ2-5 | TRBV7-9 | once | - | CASSLEGQETQYF | TGTGCCAGCAGCTTAGAGGGTCAGGAGACCCAGTACTTC
17 | TRBJ2-7 | TRBV9 | - | TRBD2 | CASSVGVREREYYEQYF | TGTGCCAGCAGCGTGGGGGTAAGGGAGCGGGAGTACTACGAGCAGTACTTC
15 | TRBJ2-7 | TRBV6-1 | - | TRBD1 | CASSPGQGAQDEQYF | TGTGCCAGCAGCCCCGGACAGGGGGCGCAGGACGAGCAGTACTTC
13 | TRBJ2-5 | TRBV7-9 | - | - | CASSEDYPETQYF | TGTGCCAGCAGCGAGGACTACCCAGAGACCCAGTACTTC
15 | TRBJ1-2 | TRBV6-6 | - | TRBD1 | CASSYGQAVNYGYTF | TGTGCCAGCAGTTACGGACAGGCGGTAAACTATGGCTACACCTTC
14 | TRBJ2-1 | TRBV27 | - | - | CASRGGVSYNEQFF | TGTGCCAGCAGGGGCGGAGTCTCCTACAATGAGCAGTTCTTC
15 | TRBJ2-7 | TRBV18 | - | - | CASSPSSGLSYEQYF | TGTGCCAGCTCACCGTCGTCAGGGCTCTCCTACGAGCAGTACTTC
8 | TRBJ2-1 | TRBV2 | once | - | CASQTKIF | TGTGCCAGTCAAACGAAGATCTTC
13 | TRBJ1-1 | TRBV5-1 | - | - | CASRLDPDREAFF | TGCGCCAGCAGATTGGACCCCGACAGAGAAGCTTTCTTT
15 | TRBJ1-1 | TRBV12-1 | - | - | CASSHRPRHNTEAFF | TGTGCCAGCAGCCATCGCCCTAGGCATAACACTGAAGCTTTCTTT
13 | TRBJ2-1 | TRBV25-1 | - | TRBD2 | CASRVAGSNEQFF | TGTGCCAGCAGAGTAGCGGGATCCAATGAGCAGTTCTTC
14 | TRBJ2-5 | TRBV7-9 | - | - | CASSFQTLRETQYF | TGTGCCAGCAGCTTTCAGACCTTACGGGAGACCCAGTACTTC
12 | TRBJ2-1 | TRBV2 | - | TRBD2 | CASLGLAGDGFF | TGTGCCAGTTTGGGACTAGCGGGAGATGGGTTCTTC
14 | TRBJ1-1 | TRBV28 | - | - | CASPPQGLNTEAFF | TGTGCCAGCCCCCCCCAGGGGTTGAACACTGAAGCTTTCTTT